Below are 19 T cell receptor beta chains sequenced from a single sample in a study of siplizumab effects on memory and regulatory T cells. TCRdb's copy holds only in-frame clones and misses some; the assay was immunoSEQ multiplex PCR. The sample holds nearly 95,000 clones; about 93% are singletons and the top ten take around 0.33%. The specimen was non-Treg CD4+ T cells sorted from blood. The receptors shown here come from a human donor in good health.

J is TRBJ1-1 and V is TRBV11-2; D possibly corresponds to TRBD1 (5 bases). CDR1 SGHAT and CDR2 FQNNGV come from the germline V gene. The V gene lost 0 bases and the J gene lost 1 base, with 9 bases spanning the gap. The CDR3 consists of 15 residues. The chain's CDR3 is CASSLDGGGNTEAFF. The CDR3 DNA follows: TGTGCCAGCAGCTTAGATGGGGGGGGGAACACTGAAGCTTTCTTT.

This clone was detected once. The genes are TRBV4-3 and TRBJ2-7; 9 nucleotides match TRBD2. The trim removed 0 bases at V and 4 bases at J, leaving 7 bases unmatched. The CDR3 runs 16 residues. The V gene's germline CDR1 is LGHNA and CDR2 YSLEER. CDR3 sequence (DNA): TGCGCCAGCAGCCAAGATATTAGCGGGAGTCTGTACGAGCAGTACTTC. This encodes CASSQDISGSLYEQYF.

The chain carries TRBV7-2 and TRBJ2-2, with unresolved D. Germline loops: CDR1 SGHTA, CDR2 FQGNSA. Trimming removed 1 base at V and 6 bases at J, with 6 bases between. The CDR3 has 13 amino acids. The CDR3 DNA reads TGTGCCAGCAGCTTAGGGATAGCCGGGGAGCTGTTTTTT. This sequence encodes CASSLGIAGELFF.

The V gene is TRBV11-2, the J gene TRBJ1-3, with TRBD1 as a possible D gene (5 bases). Trimming pared 7 bases from V and 4 bases from J, leaving 14 bases between. CDR1 is SGHAT, CDR2 FQNNGV, per germline. The CDR3 extends over 14 amino acids. Here the CDR3 reads CASTRSGVGNTIYF. The CDR3 nucleotides are TGTGCCAGCACCCGGTCGGGGGTAGGAAACACCATATATTTT. The full variable domain, in which reference TRBV11-2 and TRBJ1-3 provide the parts outside the CDR3, is EAGVAQSPRYKIIEKRQSVAFWCNPISGHATLYWYQQILGQGPKLLIQFQNNGVVDDSQLPKDRFSAERLKGVDSTLKIQPAKLEDSAVYLCASTRSGVGNTIYFGEGSWLTVV.

CDR3 protein: CASTRGGGLNTEAFF. CDR3 bases: TGTGCCAGCACCCGAGGGGGCGGGTTGAACACTGAAGCTTTCTTT. V and J are TRBV6-1 and TRBJ1-1, with 7 bases that match TRBD1. Germline V lookup: CDR1 MNHNS, CDR2 SASEGT. V dropped 7 bases and J dropped 0; count of bases not matched to a gene: 8. This CDR3 has 15 residues.

The CDR3 protein is CASSLTEYGYTF. In DNA form, the CDR3 reads TGTGCCAGCAGCTTGACAGAGTATGGCTACACCTTC. V and J are TRBV5-6 and TRBJ1-2, with D hard to call. Trimming left V 1 base short and J 5 bases short, with 6 bases between. This CDR3 comprises 12 residues. CDR1 is SGHDT and CDR2 is YYEEEE in the germline V gene.

This clone was seen just once. The chain recombines TRBV7-6 with TRBJ2-7, with D perhaps TRBD1 or TRBD2 (5 bases each). Trimming left V 5 bases short and J 7 bases short, with 24 bases between. Germline CDR1 is SGHVS and CDR2 is FNYEAQ. This CDR3 is built from 16 residues. CDR3 nucleotides: TGTGCCAGCAGCCCGACCGGGACCGAGGTTCACGAGGAGCAGTACTTC. Its translation: CASSPTGTEVHEEQYF.

V is TRBV28 and J is TRBJ2-7; D is unclear. V was shortened by 5 bases and J by 2 bases, with 4 bases between the two germline ends. The germline CDR1 and CDR2 sequences are MDHEN and SYDVKM. The CDR3 contains 11 residues. CDR3 nucleotides: TGTGCCAGCAGTAAAGCCTACGAGCAGTACTTC. Translation: CASSKAYEQYF.

The chain has TRBV4-1 and TRBJ2-7; 7 positions agree with TRBD1. The V gene's germline CDR1 is MGHRA and CDR2 YSYEKL. CDR3 size: 15 residues. V was clipped by 4 bases and J by 3 bases; unmatched bases: 9. DNA of the CDR3: TGCGCCAGCAGCCCGCGGACAGGAACGTTCTACGAGCAGTACTTC. It translates to CASSPRTGTFYEQYF.

The V and J genes are TRBV5-1 and TRBJ2-1; tentative D call: TRBD2 (5 bases). From germline, CDR1 is SGHRS and CDR2 YFSETQ. Trimming took 4 bases from V and 6 from J, leaving 11 bases between them. This CDR3 comprises 13 residues. Here the CDR3 DNA reads TGCGCCAGCAGCCTAAACGGGATCAATGAGCAGTTCTTC. As protein: CASSLNGINEQFF. Full variable domain (rest looked up from reference TRBV5-1 and TRBJ2-1): KAGVTQTPRYLIKTRGQQVTLSCSPISGHRSVSWYQQTPGQGLQFLFEYFSETQRNKGNFPGRFSGRQFSNSRSEMNVSTLELGDSALYLCASSLNGINEQFFGPGTRLTVL.

The V and J genes are TRBV28 and TRBJ1-2; D gene ambiguous. The germline V gene encodes CDR1 MDHEN and CDR2 SYDVKM. This CDR3 contains 14 residues. The V gene lost 5 bases and the J gene lost 4 bases, with 14 bases spanning the gap. As DNA, the CDR3 is TGTGCCAGCAGTCCCCCCCCTAGTCTCTATGGCTACACCTTC. Protein product: CASSPPPSLYGYTF.

The chain couples TRBV29-1 to TRBJ2-7; D is unclear. Germline V gene sequence: CDR1 SQVTM, CDR2 ANQGSEA. The CDR3 has 10 amino acids. V was shortened by 4 bases and J by 5 bases, with 6 bases between the two germline ends. CDR3: CSVGLDEQYF. The CDR3 DNA is TGCAGCGTTGGGCTGGACGAGCAGTACTTC.

This chain connects TRBV10-1 to TRBJ2-5, with D maybe TRBD1 (6 bases). Trimming took off 7 bases at V and 5 bases at J, with 20 bases between the two ends. Germline assignment: CDR1 WNHNN and CDR2 SYGVQD (reference sequence). The CDR3 extends over 15 amino acids. CDR3 sequence reads: CASNLINRVEETQYF. CDR3 sequence (DNA): TGCGCCAGCAATTTGATTAACAGGGTAGAGGAGACCCAGTACTTC.

The chain carries TRBV5-1 and TRBJ2-3; D not certain. Germline assignment: CDR1 SGHRS and CDR2 YFSETQ. V lost 4 bases to trimming and J lost 0 bases, with 15 bases between them. CDR3 length: 16 residues. The CDR3 spells CASSLRLSSSTDTQYF. The DNA of the CDR3 is TGCGCCAGCAGCCTAAGACTCTCCTCTAGCACAGATACGCAGTATTTT. The full variable domain, with the rest looked up from reference TRBV5-1 and TRBJ2-3, is KAGVTQTPRYLIKTRGQQVTLSCSPISGHRSVSWYQQTPGQGLQFLFEYFSETQRNKGNFPGRFSGRQFSNSRSEMNVSTLELGDSALYLCASSLRLSSSTDTQYFGPGTRLTVL.

The chain employs TRBV2 and TRBJ1-2; no reliable D call. This CDR3 is built from 17 residues. Per germline, CDR1 SNHLY and CDR2 FYNNEI. V gave up 0 bases and J gave up 2 bases, with 16 bases separating them. CDR3 loop: CASSEALPVGFNYGYTF. CDR3 DNA sequence: TGTGCCAGCAGTGAAGCGCTTCCGGTGGGATTCAACTATGGCTACACCTTC.

V gene TRBV6-6 combines with J gene TRBJ2-1; tentatively, D is TRBD2 (8 bases). Germline V CDR1 and CDR2: MNHNY, SVGAGI (reference sequence). The CDR3 length is 15 residues. V lost 6 bases and J 5 bases, leaving 17 bases between the germline ends. The CDR3, as DNA: TGTGCCAGCAGAAGGGGGCGGGGGGCCGACAATGAGCAGTTCTTC. The encoded protein is CASRRGRGADNEQFF.

This chain connects TRBV21-1 to TRBJ1-2; whether TRBD1, the table's D call, matches the DNA was not checked. TRBV21-1 is recorded as a pseudogene. This CDR3 contains 19 residues. The CDR3 sequence is CASSIRTPGQRRTNYGYTF. The CDR3 DNA reads TGTGCCAGCAGCATCCGTACACCGGGACAGCGTCGAACTAACTATGGCTACACCTTC.

This chain links TRBV6-5 with TRBJ1-3; unclear D gene. V was cut by 6 bases and J by 4 bases, with 13 bases left in between. Germline V gene data show CDR1 as MNHEY and CDR2 as SVGAGI. The CDR3 spans 14 residues. In DNA form, the CDR3 reads TGTGCCAGCAGCCCCGCCATAGCCGGAAACACCATATATTTT. It codes for CASSPAIAGNTIYF.

The gene calls are TRBV25-1 and TRBJ2-5; TRBD2 might be the D (6 bases). CDR1 MGHDK and CDR2 SYGVNS come from the germline V gene. V was shortened by 1 base and J by 5 bases, with 11 bases between the two germline ends. CDR3 size: 14 residues. This chain's CDR3 is CASSESYGTETQYF. DNA for the CDR3: TGTGCCAGCAGTGAATCTTACGGGACTGAGACCCAGTACTTC.